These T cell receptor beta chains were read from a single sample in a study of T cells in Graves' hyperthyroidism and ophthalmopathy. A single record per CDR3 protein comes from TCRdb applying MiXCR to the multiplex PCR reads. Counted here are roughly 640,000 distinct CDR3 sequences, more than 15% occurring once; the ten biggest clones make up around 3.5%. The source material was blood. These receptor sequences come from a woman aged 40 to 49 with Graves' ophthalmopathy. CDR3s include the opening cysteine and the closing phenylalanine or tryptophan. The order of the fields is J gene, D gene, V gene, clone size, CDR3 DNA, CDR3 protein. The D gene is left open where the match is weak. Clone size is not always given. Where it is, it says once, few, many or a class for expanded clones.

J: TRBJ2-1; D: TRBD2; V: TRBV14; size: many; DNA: TGTGCCAGCAGCCAAGTAGGAGGTCTAGCGGGAGCCAATGAGCAGTTCTTC; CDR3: CASSQVGGLAGANEQFF
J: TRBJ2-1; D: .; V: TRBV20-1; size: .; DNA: TGCAGTGCTGGCACCAGGGCCGCCTCCTCCTACAATGAGCAGTTCTTC; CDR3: CSAGTRAASSYNEQFF
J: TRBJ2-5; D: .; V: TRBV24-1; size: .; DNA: TGTGCCACCAGTGAAGGGGGATCTGCCCTACAAGAGACCCAGTACTTC; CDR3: CATSEGGSALQETQYF
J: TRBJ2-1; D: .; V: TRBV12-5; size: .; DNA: TGTGCTAGTGGTTTGGTGCAGGGTGGTGAGCAGTTCTTC; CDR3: CASGLVQGGEQFF
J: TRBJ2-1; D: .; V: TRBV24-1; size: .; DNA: TGTGCCACCAGTGACCCCAGTGGCGGGGTCACCTACAATGAGCAGTTCTTC; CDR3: CATSDPSGGVTYNEQFF
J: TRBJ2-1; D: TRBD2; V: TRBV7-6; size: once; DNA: TGTGCCAGCAGCCGGAGCGGGACCCACAATGAGCAGTTCTTC; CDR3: CASSRSGTHNEQFF
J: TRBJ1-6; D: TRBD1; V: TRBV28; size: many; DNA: TGTGCCAGCAGTTTATCCGGGACAGCAGATTCACCCCTCCACTTT; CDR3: CASSLSGTADSPLHF
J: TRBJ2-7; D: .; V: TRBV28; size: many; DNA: TGTGCCAGCAGTTTAGTCTGGGGAGGAGGCGAGCAGTACTTC; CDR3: CASSLVWGGGEQYF
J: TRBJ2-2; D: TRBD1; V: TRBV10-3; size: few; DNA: TGTGCCATCAGCCAGACAGGGACCACCGGGGAGCTGTTTTTT; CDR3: CAISQTGTTGELFF
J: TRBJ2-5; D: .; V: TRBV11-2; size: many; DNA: TGTGCCAGCACAGGCAGCATGGGACAAGAGACCCAGTACTTC; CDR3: CASTGSMGQETQYF
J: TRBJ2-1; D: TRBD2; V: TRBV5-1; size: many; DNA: TGCGCCAGCAGCTTGCCGCCACCGACTAGCGGGAGACCCGAGTCCTACAATGAGCAGTTCTTC; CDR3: CASSLPPPTSGRPESYNEQFF
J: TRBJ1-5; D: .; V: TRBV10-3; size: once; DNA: TGTGCCATCAGTGAGGGGCCTGACCAGCCCCAGCATTTT; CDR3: CAISEGPDQPQHF
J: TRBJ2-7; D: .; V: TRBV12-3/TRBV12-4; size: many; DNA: TGTGCCAGCAGTTTCGGCCAAGTCGAGCAGTACTTC; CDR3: CASSFGQVEQYF
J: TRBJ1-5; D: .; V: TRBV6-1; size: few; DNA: TGTGCCAGCACAAACGGGCGCAATCAGCCCCAGCATTTT; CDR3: CASTNGRNQPQHF
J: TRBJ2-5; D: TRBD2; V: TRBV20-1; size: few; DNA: TGCAGTGCTAGATTCCGGGGGACTACCAAAGAGACCCAGTACTTC; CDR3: CSARFRGTTKETQYF
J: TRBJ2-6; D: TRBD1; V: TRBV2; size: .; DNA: TGTGCCAGCTTTCGGACAGGGCGAGGTGGGGCCAACGTCCTGACTTTC; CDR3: CASFRTGRGGANVLTF
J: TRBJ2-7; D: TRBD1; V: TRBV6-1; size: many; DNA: TGTGCCAGCAGTGCCCACCCGGGACAGGTCTACGAGCAGTACTTC; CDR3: CASSAHPGQVYEQYF
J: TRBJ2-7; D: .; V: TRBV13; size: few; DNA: TGTGCCAGCAGCTACGCCCTCTCCTTGAGCGGAAACTCCTGCGAGCAGTACTTC; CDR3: CASSYALSLSGNSCEQYF
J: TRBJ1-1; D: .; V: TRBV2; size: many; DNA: TGTGCGGGGGGGGGGTACGGCACTGAAGCTTTCTTT; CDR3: CAGGGYGTEAFF
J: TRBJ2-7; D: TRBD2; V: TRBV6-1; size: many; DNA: TGTGCCAGCAGTCTGGGACTAGCAGACCCGCTTGGGCAGTACTTC; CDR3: CASSLGLADPLGQYF
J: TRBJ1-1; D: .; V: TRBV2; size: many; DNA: TGTGCCACCACGGGGGCCCCGAACACTGAAGCTTTCTTT; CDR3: CATTGAPNTEAFF
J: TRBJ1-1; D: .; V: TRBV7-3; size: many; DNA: TGTGCCAGCAGCTTAAGGACGGCAAGGAACACTGAAGCTTTCTTT; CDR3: CASSLRTARNTEAFF
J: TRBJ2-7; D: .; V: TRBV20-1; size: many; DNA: TGCAGTGCTAGGACGGGCCTCAGTGCCTACGAGCAGTACTTC; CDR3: CSARTGLSAYEQYF
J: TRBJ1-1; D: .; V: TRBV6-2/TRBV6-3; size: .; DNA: TGTGCCAGCAGTTCTTCCAGTACGAACACTGAAGCTTTCTTT; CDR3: CASSSSSTNTEAFF
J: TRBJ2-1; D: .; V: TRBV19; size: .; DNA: TGTGCCAGTAGGATAGACCTGGGGCGAAATGAGCAGTTCTTC; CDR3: CASRIDLGRNEQFF
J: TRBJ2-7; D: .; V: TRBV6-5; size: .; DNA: TGTGCCAGCAGTTACGGGGGAAGCGGGCACTCCTACGAGCAGTACTTC; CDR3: CASSYGGSGHSYEQYF
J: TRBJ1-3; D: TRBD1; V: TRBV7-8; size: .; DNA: TGTGCCAGCAGCCCAGACAGGGTAACTGGAAACACCATATATTTT; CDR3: CASSPDRVTGNTIYF
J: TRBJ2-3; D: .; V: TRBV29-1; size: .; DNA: TGCAGCGTTAGGATGGGGAACACAGATACGCAGTATTTT; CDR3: CSVRMGNTDTQYF
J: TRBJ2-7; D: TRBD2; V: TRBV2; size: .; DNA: TGTGCCAGCAGTGAGATTAGCGGGAGGTACGAGCAGTACTTC; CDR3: CASSEISGRYEQYF
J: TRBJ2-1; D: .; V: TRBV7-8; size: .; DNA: TGTGCCAGCAGCTCCAGAGAGGGACCCGCCGGGAGTGAGCAGTTCTTC; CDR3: CASSSREGPAGSEQFF
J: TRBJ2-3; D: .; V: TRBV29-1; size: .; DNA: TGCAGCGTTAAAATCACAGATACGCAGTATTTT; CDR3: CSVKITDTQYF
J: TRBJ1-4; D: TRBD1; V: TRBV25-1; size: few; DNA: TGTGCCAGCCATGGGACAGGCCTGGGTAATGAAAAACTGTTTTTT; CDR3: CASHGTGLGNEKLFF
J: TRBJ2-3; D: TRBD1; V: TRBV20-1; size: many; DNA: TGCAGTGCTCCCGCGGGACAGGGCGCAGATACGCAGTATTTT; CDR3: CSAPAGQGADTQYF
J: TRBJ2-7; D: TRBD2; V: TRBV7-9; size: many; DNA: TGTGCCAGCAGCTTAGTCCGGACTAGCGATAACGCCTACGAGCAGTACTTC; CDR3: CASSLVRTSDNAYEQYF
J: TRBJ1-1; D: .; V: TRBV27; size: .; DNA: TGTGCCAGCAGTTTATATCAGTCGGACACTGAAGCTTTCTTT; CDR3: CASSLYQSDTEAFF
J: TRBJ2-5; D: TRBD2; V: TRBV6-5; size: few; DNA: TGTGCCAGCAGTTACGCTAGCGGGAGTGTGGATGTTGAGACCCAGTACTTC; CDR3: CASSYASGSVDVETQYF
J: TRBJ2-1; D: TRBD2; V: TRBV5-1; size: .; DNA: TGCGCCAGCAGCTTGATACAACTAGCGGGCCCACACAATGAGCAGTTCTTC; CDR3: CASSLIQLAGPHNEQFF
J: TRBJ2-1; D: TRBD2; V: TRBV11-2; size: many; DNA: TGTGCCAGCAGTTCTAGCGGGCCTTCCTACAATGAGCAGTTCTTC; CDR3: CASSSSGPSYNEQFF
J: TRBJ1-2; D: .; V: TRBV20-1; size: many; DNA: TGCAGTGCTAGACTCCGAAATGGCTTTGGCTACACCTTC; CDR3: CSARLRNGFGYTF
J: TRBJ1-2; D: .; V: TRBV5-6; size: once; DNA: TGTGCCAGCAGCTTGGGAGGGCACTATGGCTACACCTTC; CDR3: CASSLGGHYGYTF
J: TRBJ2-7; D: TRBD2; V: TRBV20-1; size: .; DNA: TGCAGCGCATCGGACCTCGGTAGCGGGTCCTACGAGCAGTACTTC; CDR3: CSASDLGSGSYEQYF
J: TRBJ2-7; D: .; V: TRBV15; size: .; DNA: TGTGCCACCAGCAGAGATCGGGCCAGATCCTACGAGCAGTACTTC; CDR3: CATSRDRARSYEQYF
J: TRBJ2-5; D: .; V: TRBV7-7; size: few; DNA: TGTGCTAGCAGCCAAGGTCCTACGTGGGAGACCCAGTACTTC; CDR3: CASSQGPTWETQYF
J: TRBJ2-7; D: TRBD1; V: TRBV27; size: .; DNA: TGTGCCAGCACCCCCAGGGGGCAAGGCTACGAGCAGTACTTC; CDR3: CASTPRGQGYEQYF
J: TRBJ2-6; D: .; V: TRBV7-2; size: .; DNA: TGTGCCAGCACCAAACTGAACTCTGGGGCCAACGTCCTGACTTTC; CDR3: CASTKLNSGANVLTF